This T cell receptor beta chain was sequenced in a study of T cells in tumors after PD-1 blockade. Sequenced by immunoSEQ multiplex PCR; TCRdb stores in-frame clones only, minus some. In the table there are just under 65,000 clones, roughly 70% of which are singletons. Germline V gene data show CDR1 as SGDLS and CDR2 as YYNGEE. The CDR3 consists of 12 residues. V was cut by 3 bases and J by 8 bases, with 11 bases left in between. This clonotype was obtained from a human donor with basal cell carcinoma. The rearrangement joins TRBV9 to TRBJ1-1; perhaps TRBD1 as D (5 bases). The sample in question was PBMCs, obtained after anti-PD-1 treatment. For the CDR3, the DNA is TGTGCCAGCAGCGACCGCCCAGGGGAAGCTTTCTTT. It yields the protein CASSDRPGEAFF.